This entry features one T cell receptor beta chain sequence. This sample was taken from a study of blood T cell repertoires in COVID-19. Background on the study: Whether acute or convalescent, the COVID-19 samples came from the United States, Italy and Spain. From T cells, B-cell-depleted T cells, or PBMCs came the material, which was cDNA or gDNA.

In the original processing: It was from reference gene primer amplification that nucleated cell counts were estimated. Clones were sequenced by immunoSEQ multiplex PCR, and TCRdb holds only the in-frame ones, with some missing. V and J calls and clone size are given by that table; D and trimming were obtained from the DNA. The sample gives 70,000 or so clones, around 89% of which show up once; around 0.58% is in the top ten. Trimming stripped 2 bases from V and 4 bases from J, with 18 bases between. This CDR3 is built from 17 residues. Germline CDR1 is SGHVS and CDR2 is FQNEAQ. The chain combines TRBV7-8 with TRBJ1-5, with no clear D. This sequence was found in a man in his 60s with acute or convalescent COVID-19. The sample was peripheral blood. Here the CDR3 reads CASSLIDRGVWNQPQHF. The DNA for the CDR3 is TGTGCCAGCAGCTTAATCGATCGCGGGGTTTGGAATCAGCCCCAGCATTTT. Combining the CDR3 with reference TRBV7-8 and TRBJ1-5 gives the whole variable domain GAGVSQSPRYKVAKRGQDVALRCDPISGHVSLFWYQQALGQGPEFLTYFQNEAQLDKSGLPSDRFFAERPEGSVSTLKIQRTQQEDSAVYLCASSLIDRGVWNQPQHFGDGTRLSIL.